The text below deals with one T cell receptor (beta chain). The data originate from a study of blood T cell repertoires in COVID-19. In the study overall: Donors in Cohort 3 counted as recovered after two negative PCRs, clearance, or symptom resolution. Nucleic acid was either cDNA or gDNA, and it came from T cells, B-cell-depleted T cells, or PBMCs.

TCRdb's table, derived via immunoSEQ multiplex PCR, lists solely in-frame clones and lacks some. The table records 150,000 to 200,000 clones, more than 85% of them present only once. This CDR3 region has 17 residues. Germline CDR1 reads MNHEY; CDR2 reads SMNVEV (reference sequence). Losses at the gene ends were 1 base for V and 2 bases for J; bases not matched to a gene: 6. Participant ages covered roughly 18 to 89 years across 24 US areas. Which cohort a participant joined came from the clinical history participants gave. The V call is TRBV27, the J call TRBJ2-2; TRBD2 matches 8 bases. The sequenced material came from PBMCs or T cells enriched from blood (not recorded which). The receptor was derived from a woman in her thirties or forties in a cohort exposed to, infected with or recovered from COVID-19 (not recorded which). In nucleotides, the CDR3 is TGTGCCAGCAGTTTATTTGTTAGCGGGAAAAACACCGGGGAGCTGTTTTTT. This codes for CASSLFVSGKNTGELFF.